Below are 25 T cell receptor beta chains sequenced from a single sample in a study of blood T cell repertoires in COVID-19. The repertoire was sequenced with immunoSEQ multiplex PCR; TCRdb's copy has only in-frame clones and lacks some. The repertoire includes just under 250,000 clones, approximately 86% of them detected once, and around 2.9% sits in the top ten. The sample taken for sequencing was peripheral blood. The source of these receptors is a woman aged 25-40 years who had recovered from COVID-19.

The chain combines TRBV7-9 with TRBJ1-4; 9 positions match TRBD1. CDR1 SEHNR and CDR2 FQNEAQ come from the germline V gene (reference sequence). The junction had 5 bases not matched to a gene; V was cut back by 5 bases and J by 4 bases. This CDR3 region has 15 residues. The CDR3 region is CASSLGTGLNEKLFF. CDR3 nucleotide sequence: TGTGCCAGCAGCCTCGGGACAGGGCTTAATGAAAAACTGTTTTTT.

V is TRBV19 and J is TRBJ2-3; TRBD1 agrees at 9 bases. The germline CDR1 and CDR2 sequences are LNHDA and SQIVND (reference sequence). This CDR3 spans 19 amino acids. After removal of 0 bases from V and 6 bases from J, the junction contained 16 bases not matched to a gene. The CDR3 loop is CASSIDPGDRVFTADTQYF. The CDR3 region has the DNA TGTGCCAGTAGTATAGACCCCGGGGACAGGGTTTTCACGGCGGATACGCAGTATTTT.

V and J are TRBV5-6 and TRBJ1-2; 8 bases map to TRBD1. The ends lost 5 bases at V and 4 bases at J; junction bases unmatched: 4. Germline CDR1 is SGHDT and CDR2 is YYEEEE. This CDR3 has 13 residues. This CDR3 reads CASRSGTGYGYTF. The CDR3 region has the DNA TGTGCCAGCAGATCCGGGACAGGCTATGGCTACACCTTC.

The V gene is TRBV3-1 (or the pseudogene TRBV3-2), the J gene TRBJ2-1; unclear D gene. This CDR3 contains 16 residues. The germline CDR1 and CDR2 sequences are LGHDT and YNNKEL (reference sequence). V was cut by 2 bases and J by 2 bases, with 13 bases left in between. As DNA, the CDR3 is TGTGCCAGCAGCCAATTAGGCCTTCGGGCCTACAATGAGCAGTTCTTC. Translated, it gives CASSQLGLRAYNEQFF.

The chain joins TRBV5-1 to TRBJ2-7, with 8 bases matching TRBD2. The germline V gene encodes CDR1 SGHRS and CDR2 YFSETQ. This CDR3 has 17 amino acids. The V and J ends lost 1 base and 6 bases, in that order; junction bases with no gene match: 15. The CDR3 here is CASSLSIAGSPPTEQYF. In DNA form, the CDR3 reads TGCGCCAGCAGCTTGTCTATAGCGGGGTCCCCTCCTACCGAGCAGTACTTC.

This clone was recorded only once. V and J are TRBV18 and TRBJ2-2; the match to TRBD1 covers 8 bases. Per the germline V gene, CDR1 is KGHSH and CDR2 is LQKENI. The trim removed 3 bases at V and 3 bases at J, leaving 9 bases unmatched. This CDR3 region has 17 residues. CDR3 amino acids: CASSPLGQGAHTGELFF. CDR3 in DNA: TGTGCCAGCTCACCCCTGGGGCAGGGGGCCCACACCGGGGAGCTGTTTTTT.

The chain recombines TRBV4-1 with TRBJ2-6; the D is unclear. CDR1 is MGHRA, CDR2 YSYEKL, per germline. The ends were cut back, 3 bases at V and 0 bases at J, with 3 bases in the middle. There are 14 residues in the CDR3. This CDR3 reads CASSHFSGANVLTF. The CDR3 DNA is TGCGCCAGCAGCCACTTCTCTGGGGCCAACGTCCTGACTTTC.

This clone was seen many times. The rearrangement links TRBV7-2 to TRBJ1-1, with 7 bases that match TRBD1. CDR3 length equals 13 residues. The V and J ends lost 5 bases and 11 bases, in that order; junction bases with no gene match: 11. CDR1 is SGHTA, CDR2 FQGNSA, per germline. In nucleotides, the CDR3 is TGTGCCAGCAGCCCCCCAGAGACAGGGACGGCTTTCTTT. Translation gives CASSPPETGTAFF.

This chain connects TRBV7-6 to TRBJ2-3; perhaps TRBD2 as D (6 bases). V lost 3 bases, J lost 4 bases, and 23 bases lay in between. CDR1 is SGHVS, CDR2 FNYEAQ, per germline. This CDR3 spans 18 amino acids. CDR3 sequence (DNA): TGTGCCAGCAGCTTGAGTCGAAGGAGCGGGTACCCGGCAGATACGCAGTATTTT. Its protein product is CASSLSRRSGYPADTQYF.

J is TRBJ2-1 and V is TRBV18, with TRBD1 as a possible D gene (5 bases). Germline values: CDR1 KGHSH, CDR2 LQKENI. The CDR3 is 15 amino acids. Trimming took 6 bases from V and 0 from J, leaving 12 bases between them. The CDR3, as DNA: TGTGCCAGCTCCAGGGCTTTTGGCTCCTACAATGAGCAGTTCTTC. Protein product: CASSRAFGSYNEQFF.

The chain joins TRBV6-5 to TRBJ1-1; no clear D. Germline V gives CDR1 MNHEY, CDR2 SVGAGI. V lost 8 bases and J 8 bases, leaving 18 bases between the germline ends. The CDR3 sequence is 13 residues long. CDR3 nucleotide sequence: TGTGCCAGCTCGAATTCCGGTGCGATGGAAGCTTTCTTT. This sequence encodes CASSNSGAMEAFF.

This clone turned up a few times. The rearrangement joins TRBV19 to TRBJ1-3, with D possibly matching TRBD1 (5 bases). CDR1 and CDR2 from the germline V gene are LNHDA and SQIVND (reference sequence). V lost 8 bases, J lost 0 bases, and 11 bases lay in between. This CDR3 spans 14 amino acids. The CDR3: CASSPQGSGNTIYF. The CDR3 DNA is TGTGCCAGTTCCCCTCAGGGCTCTGGAAACACCATATATTTT.

This chain uses TRBV11-3 with TRBJ1-1; tentative D call: TRBD1 (5 bases). V dropped 7 bases and J dropped 11 bases, with 20 bases sitting between them. Germline CDR1 and CDR2: SGHNT and YENEEA. The CDR3 is 13 amino acids. CDR3 region: CASTLTGAANAFF. The CDR3 DNA sequence: TGTGCCAGCACCCTAACTGGGGCAGCAAATGCTTTCTTT. Based on the CDR3 plus reference TRBV11-3 and TRBJ1-1, the full variable domain is EAGVVQSPRYKIIEKKQPVAFWCNPISGHNTLYWYLQNLGQGPELLIRYENEEAVDDSQLPKDRFSAERLKGVDSTLKIQPAELGDSAVYLCASTLTGAANAFFGQGTRLTVV.

V usage is TRBV5-4 and J usage is TRBJ2-7; perhaps TRBD1 as D (6 bases). V lost 3 bases to trimming and J lost 3 bases, with 13 bases between them. From germline, CDR1 is SGHNT and CDR2 YYREEE (reference sequence). The CDR3 is 14 amino acids. This chain's CDR3 is CASSSTGQDYEQYF. In nucleotides, the CDR3 is TGTGCCAGCAGCTCCACGGGACAAGACTACGAGCAGTACTTC. Using reference TRBV5-4 and TRBJ2-7 for the parts outside the CDR3, the full variable domain is ETGVTQSPTHLIKTRGQQVTLRCSSQSGHNTVSWYQQALGQGPQFIFQYYREEENGRGNFPPRFSGLQFPNYSSELNVNALELDDSALYLCASSSTGQDYEQYFGPGTRLTVT.

The chain has TRBV19 and TRBJ1-3; no clear D. Germline V gene sequence: CDR1 LNHDA, CDR2 SQIVND (reference sequence). The CDR3 extends over 15 amino acids. V lost 6 bases to trimming and J lost 0 bases, with 12 bases between them. Here the CDR3 reads CASSQRPGSGNTIYF. CDR3 DNA sequence: TGTGCCAGTAGCCAAAGACCGGGCTCTGGAAACACCATATATTTT.

The chain couples TRBV7-2 to TRBJ1-5; D gene uncertain. The V end was cut by 1 base, the J end by 10 bases, with 8 bases between. This CDR3 has 12 amino acids. Germline V gene lookup returns CDR1 SGHTA and CDR2 FQGNSA. CDR3 residues: CASSLGGGPQHF. CDR3 DNA: TGTGCCAGCAGCTTAGGGGGAGGACCCCAGCATTTT. The complete variable domain, with remaining parts taken from reference TRBV7-2 and TRBJ1-5, reads GAGVSQSPSNKVTEKGKDVELRCDPISGHTALYWYRQSLGQGLEFLIYFQGNSAPDKSGLPSDRFSAERTGGSVSTLTIQRTQQEDSAVYLCASSLGGGPQHFGDGTRLSIL.

The J gene is TRBJ2-7, the V gene TRBV11-1; the match to TRBD1 covers 7 bases. J gave up 0 bases and V 3 bases, and 2 bases lay outside the gene matches. The CDR3 loop spans 14 amino acids. Per germline, CDR1 SGHAT and CDR2 FQDESV (reference sequence). CDR3 DNA: TGTGCCAGCAGCTTGACAGGGAGCTCCTACGAGCAGTACTTC. Protein product: CASSLTGSSYEQYF.

The rearrangement joins TRBV4-1 to TRBJ2-7; 11 nucleotides match TRBD2. V was pared by 1 base and J by 0 bases, with 5 bases of the junction left unmatched. CDR3 length: 17 amino acids. The germline CDR1 and CDR2 sequences are MGHRA and YSYEKL. The DNA for the CDR3 is TGCGCCAGCAGCCAAGTTAGCGGGGGGGCAGGCTCCTACGAGCAGTACTTC. Amino acids: CASSQVSGGAGSYEQYF.

J is TRBJ1-6 and V is TRBV2, with D possibly being TRBD1 (5 bases). The germline V and J ends were trimmed by 2 bases and 11 bases, with 13 bases remaining between them. The CDR3 length is 14 residues. Germline V gene sequence: CDR1 SNHLY, CDR2 FYNNEI. CDR3 region: CASSEQGGLTPLHF. DNA for the CDR3: TGTGCCAGCAGTGAACAGGGAGGCTTGACACCCCTCCACTTT.

The chain links TRBV15 to TRBJ2-2; 12 bases match TRBD2. The CDR3 is made up of 18 amino acids. J lost 0 bases, V lost 1 base, and 3 bases had no gene match. The V gene's germline CDR1 is LNHNV and CDR2 YYDKDF (reference sequence). The CDR3 DNA is TGTGCCACCAGCAGAGGACTAGCGGGGGCCTCGAACACCGGGGAGCTGTTTTTT. As protein: CATSRGLAGASNTGELFF. Drawing the rest from reference TRBV15 and TRBJ2-2, the complete variable domain is DAMVIQNPRYQVTQFGKPVTLSCSQTLNHNVMYWYQQKSSQAPKLLFHYYDKDFNNEADTPDNFQSRRPNTSFCFLDIRSPGLGDTAMYLCATSRGLAGASNTGELFFGEGSRLTVL.

The chain is built from TRBV30 and TRBJ1-5; 7 bases map to TRBD1. V shed 5 bases, J shed 7 bases, and the junction held 11 bases outside the gene matches. Germline V gene lookup returns CDR1 GTSNPN and CDR2 SVGIG (reference sequence). The CDR3 is made up of 14 amino acids. The CDR3 loop is CAWSTGIGDQPQHF. CDR3 bases: TGTGCCTGGTCGACAGGGATCGGAGACCAGCCCCAGCATTTT.

This clone is a singleton in its sample. V and J are TRBV27 and TRBJ2-3; 9 bases are a match to TRBD2. Germline CDR1 and CDR2: MNHEY and SMNVEV (reference sequence). The CDR3 has 17 residues. V shed 0 bases and J 11 bases; nucleotides not matched to a gene: 15. This CDR3 is CASSLSGRLAGHFRQYF. The CDR3 DNA is TGTGCCAGCAGTTTATCGGGTCGCCTAGCGGGGCACTTTAGGCAGTATTTT.

Here the CDR3 DNA reads TGTGCCATCAGTGTCCTCTCGGGACAGGCCCTCTCTGGAAACACCATATATTTT. It specifies CAISVLSGQALSGNTIYF. The V call is TRBV10-3, the J call TRBJ1-3, with 8 nucleotides matching TRBD1. The CDR3 is 18 amino acids. V shed 4 bases, J shed 0 bases, and the junction held 11 bases outside the gene matches. Germline CDR1 reads ENHRY; CDR2 reads SYGVKD.

V is TRBV28 and J is TRBJ1-1; weak D call: TRBD1 (6 bases). The CDR3 sequence is 15 residues long. Between the trimmed V and J ends, which lost 6 bases and 1 base, there was a span of 15 bases. Germline values: CDR1 MDHEN, CDR2 SYDVKM. CDR3 sequence (DNA): TGTGCCAGCAGGAAACGGACAGCGGCGAACACTGAAGCTTTCTTT. Protein product: CASRKRTAANTEAFF.

The rearrangement links TRBV30 to TRBJ2-7, with 9 bases aligning to TRBD1. From germline, CDR1 is GTSNPN and CDR2 SVGIG (reference sequence). This CDR3 region has 15 residues. Trimming cost V 2 bases and J 3 bases; bases outside gene matches: 8. The CDR3 DNA reads TGTGCCTGGAGTAACCCCGGGACAGGGAACTACGAGCAGTACTTC. The encoded protein is CAWSNPGTGNYEQYF.